Shown below are 2 T cell receptor beta chains from a single sample sequenced in a study of cytomegalovirus exposure and HLA in healthy donors. Both 60 Vbeta primers and 13 Jbeta primers went into the PCR. TCRdb keeps only in-frame clones here, not all; method: immunoSEQ multiplex PCR. This sample has 50,000 to 65,000 clones; 73% occur once, and the top ten carry about 3%. Material for sequencing was PBMCs. These receptors all stem from a man between 18 and 29 years old in good health and CMV-seronegative.

This sequence joins TRBV7-8 and TRBJ2-7; D might be TRBD2 (6 bases). V was clipped by 4 bases and J by 3 bases, with 13 bases between them. This CDR3 is 14 amino acids long. CDR1 and CDR2 (germline): SGHVS, FQNEAQ. Here the CDR3 reads CASSSTRFVYEQYF. The DNA for the CDR3 is TGTGCCAGCAGCTCGACTAGGTTTGTCTACGAGCAGTACTTC.

The chain recombines TRBV5-6 with TRBJ2-5; 7 nucleotides align to TRBD2. Germline CDR1 is SGHDT and CDR2 is YYEEEE. The CDR3 contains 16 residues. J lost 4 bases, V lost 3 bases, and 12 bases had no gene match. The CDR3 loop is CASSSLGGNLGETQYF. Here the CDR3 DNA reads TGTGCCAGCAGCTCCCTGGGGGGGAATTTAGGAGAGACCCAGTACTTC.